This T cell receptor (beta chain) emerged from a study of T-cell reconstitution after alpha-beta-depleted transplantation in children. This clonotype was observed at least ten times. This CDR3 has 13 amino acids. CDR1 is MGHDK and CDR2 is SYGVNS in the germline V gene. Trimming left V 1 base short and J 6 bases short, with 9 bases between. Unique molecular identifiers were used to barcode this TCRbeta library. TCRdb re-called the PCR reads through MiXCR, storing one row per CDR3 protein. The data contain about 610,000 distinct CDR3 sequences, 10% of them seen just once; the ten biggest clones take up 4% to 5%.

The genes are TRBV25-1 and TRBJ1-2; D may be TRBD1 (5 bases). Sequencing used PBMCs from the stem cell graft donor, obtained from the stem cell graft. The sequence was obtained from a human donor who donated a stem cell graft to a child with acute myeloid leukemia. The DNA of the CDR3 is TGTGCCAGCAGTGAATTGGGGGTGGATGGCTACACCTTC. As protein: CASSELGVDGYTF.